These T cell receptor beta chains were read from a single sample in a study of blood T cell repertoires in COVID-19. The data were produced by immunoSEQ multiplex PCR, yet TCRdb's version contains in-frame clones alone and is incomplete. Among more than 120,000 clones listed, approximately 89% were seen once. Sequencing was performed on peripheral blood. These receptors were collected from a human donor in a cohort sampled during active COVID-19. CDR3s include the opening cysteine and the closing phenylalanine or tryptophan. The order of the fields is CDR3 protein, CDR3 DNA, J gene, clone size, D gene, V gene, CDR3 length. D genes are given only for firm matches. The size entry is marked missing in some rows and otherwise reads once, few, many or a size class.

CASSYRDRGYNEQFF | TGTGCCAGTAGTTACCGGGACAGGGGGTACAATGAGCAGTTCTTC | TRBJ2-1 | few | TRBD1 | TRBV19 | 15
CASSGGGLGTDTQYF | TGTGCCAGCAGTGGCGGGGGGCTAGGCACAGATACGCAGTATTTT | TRBJ2-3 | NA | TRBD2 | TRBV27 | 15
CSVGGAGQGYGYTF | TGCAGCGTCGGGGGCGCGGGACAGGGCTATGGCTACACCTTC | TRBJ1-2 | NA | TRBD1 | TRBV29-1 | 14
CASSLVASGDYNEQFF | TGTGCCAGCAGCTTAGTTGCTAGCGGGGACTACAATGAGCAGTTCTTC | TRBJ2-1 | NA | TRBD2 | TRBV13 | 16
CASSLTPNTEAFF | TGTGCCAGTAGTCTGACACCGAACACTGAAGCTTTCTTT | TRBJ1-1 | few | NA | TRBV19 | 13
CASSLDAGSNTEAFF | TGTGCCAGCAGCTTAGACGCAGGATCCAACACTGAAGCTTTCTTT | TRBJ1-1 | NA | NA | TRBV11-3 | 15
CASSPGLAGGTDTQYF | TGCGCCAGCAGCCCCGGCCTAGCGGGGGGCACAGATACGCAGTATTTT | TRBJ2-3 | NA | TRBD2 | TRBV4-1 | 16
CASSLNGRDNEQFF | TGTGCCAGCAGCTTAAACGGGCGGGACAATGAGCAGTTCTTC | TRBJ2-1 | NA | NA | TRBV7-3 | 14
CASSPQAWSNYGYTF | TGTGCCAGCAGTCCCCAGGCTTGGTCTAACTATGGCTACACCTTC | TRBJ1-2 | NA | NA | TRBV7-2 | 15
CASSRGDSLSAEAFF | TGTGCCAGCAGTCGTGGGGACAGCCTGAGCGCTGAAGCTTTCTTT | TRBJ1-1 | once | TRBD1 | TRBV6-5 | 15
CAISEGGWDYGYTF | TGTGCCATCAGCGAAGGGGGATGGGACTATGGCTACACCTTC | TRBJ1-2 | NA | NA | TRBV10-3 | 14
CASSPVDSTNPQYF | TGTGCCAGCAGCCCCGTGGACTCGACGAACCCCCAGTACTTC | TRBJ2-5 | NA | NA | TRBV7-3 | 14
CASSDRLSGYTF | TGTGCCAGCAGTGACAGGTTGAGTGGCTACACCTTC | TRBJ1-2 | once | NA | TRBV12-3/TRBV12-4 | 12
CASRTGTGSVFEQYF | TGTGCCAGCAGAACCGGGACAGGGTCTGTTTTCGAGCAGTACTTC | TRBJ2-7 | NA | TRBD1 | TRBV2 | 15
CASSLTGTGVEKLFF | TGTGCCAGCAGCTTAACCGGGACAGGGGTTGAAAAACTGTTTTTT | TRBJ1-4 | once | TRBD1 | TRBV7-3 | 15
CASSYAGPDTQYF | TGTGCCAGCAGCTACGCGGGGCCAGATACGCAGTATTTT | TRBJ2-3 | NA | NA | TRBV2 | 13
CASSLVTTEAFF | TGTGCCAGCAGCTTAGTGACAACTGAAGCTTTCTTT | TRBJ1-1 | NA | NA | TRBV7-3 | 12
CASSKKGQSGETQYF | TGTGCCAGCAGTAAAAAAGGACAGTCGGGAGAGACCCAGTACTTC | TRBJ2-5 | NA | NA | TRBV9 | 15
CASSTQGSSQGTQYF | TGTGCCAGCAGTACCCAGGGAAGCTCACAGGGTACGCAGTATTTT | TRBJ2-3 | NA | NA | TRBV2 | 15
CASSYPGVEAFF | TGTGCCAGCAGTTACCCGGGAGTTGAAGCTTTCTTT | TRBJ1-1 | NA | NA | TRBV6-2/TRBV6-3 | 12
CSVERLAGGATINTQYF | TGCAGCGTTGAACGCCTAGCGGGGGGGGCCACTATTAATACGCAGTATTTT | TRBJ2-3 | NA | TRBD2 | TRBV29-1 | 17
CASSTSGGSGNTIYF | TGTGCCAGCAGCACCTCGGGGGGCTCTGGAAACACCATATATTTT | TRBJ1-3 | once | NA | TRBV11-3 | 15
CASTLGQSEAFF | TGTGCCAGCACTTTGGGGCAGAGTGAAGCTTTCTTT | TRBJ1-1 | NA | NA | TRBV5-4 | 12
CATSDGGQGPNEQFF | TGTGCCACCAGTGATGGGGGACAGGGGCCCAATGAGCAGTTCTTC | TRBJ2-1 | NA | TRBD1 | TRBV24-1 | 15
CATNGQGSYEQYF | TGTGCCACTAATGGACAGGGCTCCTACGAGCAGTACTTC | TRBJ2-7 | NA | TRBD1 | TRBV6-4 | 13
CASSDQGGETGELFF | TGTGCCAGCAGTGATCAGGGGGGTGAGACCGGGGAGCTGTTTTTT | TRBJ2-2 | NA | NA | TRBV6-1 | 15
CASIGAGDTEAFF | TGTGCCAGCATTGGGGCAGGGGATACTGAAGCTTTCTTT | TRBJ1-1 | few | NA | TRBV2 | 13
CASRSGLYNEQFF | TGTGCCAGCAGGTCGGGACTCTACAATGAGCAGTTCTTC | TRBJ2-1 | NA | NA | TRBV27 | 13
CASRNLDGTSGNTIYF | TGTGCCAGCCGTAACCTAGACGGCACCTCTGGAAACACCATATATTTT | TRBJ1-3 | NA | NA | TRBV6-6 | 16
CAWRLDGQNEKLFF | TGTGCCTGGAGATTGGACGGACAGAATGAAAAACTGTTTTTT | TRBJ1-4 | once | NA | TRBV30 | 14
CSGRTGDGYTF | TGCAGTGGGCGGACAGGGGATGGCTACACCTTC | TRBJ1-2 | NA | TRBD1 | TRBV20-1 | 11
CASSFSQRETAFF | TGTGCCAGCAGTTTTTCCCAGCGAGAGACGGCTTTCTTT | TRBJ1-1 | NA | NA | TRBV12-3/TRBV12-4 | 13
CASSSGTGQGREQFF | TGTGCCAGCAGCTCTGGGACCGGACAGGGAAGGGAGCAGTTCTTC | TRBJ2-1 | NA | TRBD1 | TRBV7-9 | 15
CASSPPVGLAATGELFF | TGTGCCAGCTCACCACCGGTGGGACTAGCGGCGACCGGGGAGCTGTTTTTT | TRBJ2-2 | NA | TRBD2 | TRBV18 | 17
CASSYSGGAGEQFF | TGTGCCAGCAGTTATAGCGGGGGGGCTGGTGAGCAGTTCTTC | TRBJ2-1 | once | TRBD2 | TRBV5-6 | 14
CASNSQGARNTEAFF | TGTGCCAGCAACAGTCAGGGGGCGCGGAACACTGAAGCTTTCTTT | TRBJ1-1 | NA | TRBD1 | TRBV25-1 | 15
CSVEALFGVNTEAFF | TGCAGCGTTGAAGCTTTGTTCGGGGTTAACACTGAAGCTTTCTTT | TRBJ1-1 | NA | NA | TRBV29-1 | 15
CASSDSPSRSTDTQYF | TGTGCCAGCAGTGACTCTCCTAGTCGGTCCACAGATACGCAGTATTTT | TRBJ2-3 | NA | NA | TRBV6-4 | 16
CSVTRTEYGYTF | TGCAGCGTTACCCGGACAGAATATGGCTACACCTTC | TRBJ1-2 | NA | NA | TRBV29-1 | 12
CATSDPGTRSSYEQYF | TGTGCCACCAGTGATCCTGGGACTAGGAGCTCCTACGAGCAGTACTTC | TRBJ2-7 | NA | TRBD2 | TRBV24-1 | 16
CASRSGQGAQGYTF | TGTGCCAGCAGATCCGGACAGGGGGCTCAGGGCTACACCTTC | TRBJ1-2 | NA | TRBD1 | TRBV27 | 14
CASSPAGTTSERYF | TGCGCCAGCAGCCCGGCCGGGACAACGTCTGAACGGTACTTC | TRBJ2-7 | NA | NA | TRBV5-1 | 14
CASSIEKGQPADTQYF | TGTGCCAGTAGTATAGAAAAGGGGCAGCCCGCAGATACGCAGTATTTT | TRBJ2-3 | NA | NA | TRBV19 | 16
CASTGVGNQPQHF | TGTGCCAGCACGGGGGTCGGCAATCAGCCCCAGCATTTT | TRBJ1-5 | NA | NA | TRBV2 | 13
CASSNLAGSLDEQFF | TGTGCCAGCAGTAATTTAGCGGGGTCTCTAGATGAGCAGTTCTTC | TRBJ2-1 | NA | TRBD2 | TRBV4-2 | 15
CSVDRGQGDTQYF | TGCAGCGTAGACAGGGGGCAAGGAGATACGCAGTATTTT | TRBJ2-3 | NA | TRBD1 | TRBV29-1 | 13
CASSSAPGQLTDTQYF | TGTGCCAGCAGTTCGGCACCGGGACAGCTCACAGATACGCAGTATTTT | TRBJ2-3 | NA | TRBD1 | TRBV27 | 16
CASSLQGAVYGYTF | TGTGCCAGCAGCTTGCAGGGGGCGGTCTATGGCTACACCTTC | TRBJ1-2 | once | TRBD1 | TRBV5-6 | 14
CASSPGWMGYGYTF | TGTGCCAGCAGCCCAGGATGGATGGGCTATGGCTACACCTTC | TRBJ1-2 | NA | NA | TRBV7-9 | 14
CAISELAAPPGGYTF | TGTGCCATCAGTGAATTGGCAGCCCCCCCGGGAGGCTACACCTTC | TRBJ1-2 | NA | NA | TRBV10-3 | 15
CASRRQGTNEKLFF | TGTGCCAGCAGAAGACAGGGAACTAATGAAAAACTGTTTTTT | TRBJ1-4 | NA | TRBD1 | TRBV6-5 | 14